This TCR beta chain was found in a study of cytomegalovirus exposure and HLA in healthy donors. Trimming removed 1 base from V and 7 bases from J, with 10 bases in between. This CDR3 contains 14 residues. Germline V gene lookup returns CDR1 SGHTA and CDR2 FQGNSA. This PCR relied on a set of 60 Vbeta primers and 13 Jbeta primers. Some clones are missing from TCRdb's copy, which holds only in-frame ones; the method was immunoSEQ multiplex PCR. The sample holds over 100,000 clones, around four fifths seen once. This clone was detected a few times. What it binds is unknown. Study outcomes and limitations: Differences between HLA loci emerged in a later analysis of TCR association rates, with DRB1 most and HLA-C fewest. Follow-up analysis seemed to connect common viral pathogens with several of the most significant clusters identified. In a later analysis, a missense DCLRE1C variant was linked to TCR beta V- and J-gene trimming. An Asian-associated ancestry cluster reportedly showed fewer N-insertions than the approximately 690-donor mean in a later analysis.

The receptor comes from a female donor in good health and CMV-seronegative. The J gene is TRBJ1-4, the V gene TRBV7-2; D might be TRBD1 (5 bases). The sample taken for sequencing was PBMCs. CDR3 DNA: TGTGCCAGCAGCTTAGATCGACAGAGTGAAAAACTGTTTTTT. This codes for CASSLDRQSEKLFF.